Following are 20 T cell receptor beta chains from one sample sequenced in a study of blood T cells in healthy people across ages. Using a J-beta primer mix together with a sample-barcoded 5' primer, a second PCR was run for roughly 7 to 11 cycles. TCRdb independently ran MiXCR on the 5' RACE reads; one entry per CDR3 protein. This table has around 400,000 distinct CDR3 sequences, 50% to 60% appearing once. The material sequenced was blood. These receptors came from a man in his sixties in good health.

Points on this clonotype: With a much larger clone just one base away, this may be a read error. V gene TRBV5-6 combines with J gene TRBJ1-6, with 10 bases matching TRBD1. The V and J ends lost 6 bases and 10 bases, in that order; junction bases with no gene match: 10. This CDR3 has 15 amino acids. The germline V gene encodes CDR1 SGHDT and CDR2 YYEEEE. CDR3 nucleotide sequence: TGTGCCAGCACCAGACAGGGGGCCTACGGGTCACCCCTCCACTTT. It encodes CASTRQGAYGSPLHF.

Points on this clonotype: The germline gene is not matched at one end of the junction; a read error may be the cause. V and J are TRBV28 and TRBJ2-5; a weak D match, TRBD1 (6 bases). Germline values: CDR1 MDHEN, CDR2 SYDVKM. The CDR3 is made up of 14 amino acids. CDR3 nucleotide sequence: TGTGCCGGCAGTTCCCCAGGGGATCAAGAGACCCAGTACTTC. It yields the protein CAGSSPGDQETQYF.

The chain has TRBV21-1 and TRBJ2-7; the D segment call TRBD2 is taken from the table without a DNA check. TRBV21-1 is assigned pseudogene status. The CDR3 length is 17 residues. Here the CDR3 reads CASSIPGLEGNRGEQYF. For the CDR3, the DNA is TGTGCCAGCAGCATCCCCGGACTAGAAGGGAACCGTGGCGAGCAGTACTTC.

The CDR3, as DNA: TGCGCCAGCAGTGACGGACTAGAATGGGATACGCAGTATTTT. Protein product: CASSDGLEWDTQYF. The V call is TRBV10-1, the J call TRBJ2-3; 7 nucleotides match TRBD2. V dropped 3 bases and J dropped 6; count of bases not matched to a gene: 6. The CDR3 is made up of 14 amino acids. The germline V gene has CDR1 WNHNN and CDR2 SYGVQD (reference sequence).

The chain recombines TRBV6-4 with TRBJ1-2; D is possibly TRBD1 (5 bases). The CDR3 loop spans 15 amino acids. Germline V CDR1 and CDR2: MRHNA, SNTAGT. V was cut by 5 bases and J by 4 bases, with 17 bases left in between. CDR3 DNA sequence: TGTGCCAGCAGTCAACACCGACAGCTCCGCTATGGCTACACCTTC. Its translation is CASSQHRQLRYGYTF.

This chain uses TRBV7-2 with TRBJ2-5; D remains unclear. This CDR3 has 12 amino acids. Germline V CDR1 and CDR2: SGHTA, FQGNSA. The V gene lost 3 bases and the J gene lost 11 bases, with 13 bases spanning the gap. The DNA for the CDR3 is TGTGCCAGCAGCTTCGGTATCAATGAGCAGTACTTC. Residues: CASSFGINEQYF.

The chain carries TRBV7-2 and TRBJ1-4, with no clear D. Germline lookup yields CDR1 SGHTA and CDR2 FQGNSA. The V end lost 7 bases, the J end lost 1 base, and 10 bases lay between the germline ends. The CDR3 extends over 14 amino acids. In nucleotides, the CDR3 is TGTGCCAGCAAGGGCGGCCGAACTAATGAAAAACTGTTTTTT. Protein sequence: CASKGGRTNEKLFF. Filled out from reference TRBV7-2 and TRBJ1-4, the complete variable domain reads GAGVSQSPSNKVTEKGKDVELRCDPISGHTALYWYRQSLGQGLEFLIYFQGNSAPDKSGLPSDRFSAERTGGSVSTLTIQRTQQEDSAVYLCASKGGRTNEKLFFGSGTQLSVL.

The table lists this clonotype with a count of one. The chain recombines TRBV20-1 with TRBJ2-7; 11 nucleotides match TRBD1. The DNA end favors TRBJ2-5, so the J call may be wrong. Germline values: CDR1 DFQATT, CDR2 SNEGSKA (reference sequence). The CDR3 runs 14 residues. The CDR3 sequence is CSAEDRGPRETQYF. The DNA of the CDR3 is TGCAGTGCTGAGGACAGGGGGCCCCGAGAGACCCAGTACTTC.

This clonotype was observed at least ten times. V gene TRBV28 combines with J gene TRBJ2-7; D is unresolved. Germline CDR1 reads MDHEN; CDR2 reads SYDVKM. Trimming stripped 3 bases from V and 9 bases from J, with 18 bases between. The CDR3 has 14 residues. CDR3 coding DNA: TGTGCCAGCAGTTTCGGAGTCGGGCACCGAGGGCAGTACTTC. Its translation is CASSFGVGHRGQYF.

This rearrangement joins TRBV7-6 to TRBJ2-5; the D gene is possibly TRBD2 (6 bases). Germline values: CDR1 SGHVS, CDR2 FNYEAQ. This CDR3 spans 12 amino acids. Trimming pared 8 bases from V and 3 bases from J, leaving 10 bases between. Here the CDR3 DNA reads TGTGCCAGCGGGGTAGCGGAAGAGACCCAGTACTTC. This translates into CASGVAEETQYF.

This clonotype was detected ten times or more. The chain uses TRBV9 and TRBJ2-3; D is ambiguous. Germline values: CDR1 SGDLS, CDR2 YYNGEE. The CDR3 is made up of 13 amino acids. V lost 4 bases and J lost 6, with 12 bases in between. DNA of the CDR3: TGTGCCAGCAGCTCCTCAAACTGGGATACGCAGTATTTT. It codes for CASSSSNWDTQYF.

This chain joins TRBV2 and TRBJ2-1; TRBD2 aligns across 9 bases. The CDR3 totals 17 residues. Trimming at V came to 11 bases and at J to 0 bases, leaving 14 bases not matched to a gene. The germline V gene has CDR1 SNHLY and CDR2 FYNNEI. The CDR3 region has the DNA TGTGCCTACGTCCCGCCAGCGGGGGGCAACTCCTACAATGAGCAGTTCTTC. Translating it yields CAYVPPAGGNSYNEQFF.

The chain couples TRBV20-1 to TRBJ1-2; no clear D gene. This CDR3 has 17 amino acids. Germline-derived CDR1 and CDR2 are DFQATT and SNEGSKA (reference sequence). Trimming cost V 0 bases and J 5 bases, with 22 bases left between them. The CDR3 region has the DNA TGCAGTGCTAGAGACCCAGAGACTAACTATCAAGTGTATGGCTACACCTTC. This gives the protein CSARDPETNYQVYGYTF.

Worth noting for this clonotype: Germline and junction disagree at one end, which may indicate a read error. The gene calls are TRBV20-1 and TRBJ2-3; TRBD2 matches at 12 bases. Germline assignment: CDR1 DFQATT and CDR2 SNEGSKA (reference sequence). The CDR3 is made up of 12 amino acids. In DNA, the CDR3 is TGCAGCAAGACTAGCGGGAGTTATACGCAGTGTTTT. Protein: CSKTSGSYTQCF.

The genes are TRBV29-1 and TRBJ2-1; 10 bases map to TRBD2. This CDR3 region has 14 residues. Germline V CDR1 and CDR2: SQVTM, ANQGSEA. J gave up 8 bases and V 7 bases, and 11 bases lay outside the gene matches. The CDR3 sequence: CSDSSGRQGDEQFF. The CDR3 nucleotides read TGCAGCGACTCTAGCGGGAGACAAGGAGATGAGCAGTTCTTC.

This clonotype occurred a few times. The chain combines TRBV29-1 with TRBJ2-7, with 7 bases aligning to TRBD2. The J call may be incorrect, as the DNA end agrees better with TRBJ2-5. Germline assignment: CDR1 SQVTM and CDR2 ANQGSEA. The CDR3 contains 12 residues. CDR3 region: CSVVGGVETQYF. The CDR3 DNA reads TGCAGCGTTGTTGGGGGGGTCGAGACCCAGTACTTC.

This chain joins TRBV30 and TRBJ1-1; the match to TRBD1 covers 7 bases. The germline gives CDR1 GTSNPN, CDR2 SVGIG (reference sequence). The CDR3 is 15 amino acids. V gave up 3 bases and J gave up 2 bases; unmatched junction bases: 9. The CDR3 reads CAWRAPDRANTEAFF. The CDR3 DNA reads TGTGCCTGGAGAGCACCCGACAGGGCAAACACTGAAGCTTTCTTT.

The chain is built from TRBV6-5 and TRBJ2-7; TRBD2 agrees at 10 bases. V trimming: 5 bases; J trimming: 7 bases; junction bases outside the gene matches: 11. CDR1 MNHEY and CDR2 SVGAGI come from the germline V gene. The CDR3 has 15 amino acids. The CDR3 coding sequence is TGTGCCAGCAGTCCCACTAGCGGGACCAGAAGGGAGCAGTACTTC. It is translated as CASSPTSGTRREQYF.

This clonotype has ten or more counts. The J gene is TRBJ1-2, the V gene TRBV28; weak D call: TRBD1 (5 bases). The ends were cut back, 5 bases at V and 4 bases at J, with 20 bases in the middle. Germline V gives CDR1 MDHEN, CDR2 SYDVKM. This CDR3 is built from 16 residues. CDR3 protein: CASSPITGDGTYGYTF. For the CDR3, the DNA is TGTGCCAGCAGTCCTATTACGGGGGATGGGACCTATGGCTACACCTTC.

The CDR3 DNA reads TGTGCCAGCACCTATAGCAATCAGCCCCAGCATTTT. Protein product: CASTYSNQPQHF. The chain joins TRBV12-3 or TRBV12-4 to TRBJ1-5, with D hard to call. The V and J ends lost 7 bases and 0 bases respectively, with 4 bases between them. The CDR3 length is 12 residues.